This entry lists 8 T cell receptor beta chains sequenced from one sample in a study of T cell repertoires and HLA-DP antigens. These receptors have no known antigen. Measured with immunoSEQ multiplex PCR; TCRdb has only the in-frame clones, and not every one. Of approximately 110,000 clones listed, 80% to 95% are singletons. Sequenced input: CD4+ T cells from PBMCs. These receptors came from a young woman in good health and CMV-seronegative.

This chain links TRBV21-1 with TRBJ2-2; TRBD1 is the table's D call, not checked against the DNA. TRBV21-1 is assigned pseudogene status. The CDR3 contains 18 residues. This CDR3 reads CASSKDGQGAGNAGELFF. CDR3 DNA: TGTGCCAGCAGCAAAGACGGACAGGGGGCGGGGAACGCCGGGGAGCTGTTTTTT.

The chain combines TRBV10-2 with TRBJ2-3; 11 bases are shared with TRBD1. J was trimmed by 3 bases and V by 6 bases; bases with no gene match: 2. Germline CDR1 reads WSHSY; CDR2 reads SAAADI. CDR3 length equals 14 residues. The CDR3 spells CASSGTGGTDTQYF. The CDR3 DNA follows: TGCGCCAGCAGCGGGACAGGGGGTACAGATACGCAGTATTTT.

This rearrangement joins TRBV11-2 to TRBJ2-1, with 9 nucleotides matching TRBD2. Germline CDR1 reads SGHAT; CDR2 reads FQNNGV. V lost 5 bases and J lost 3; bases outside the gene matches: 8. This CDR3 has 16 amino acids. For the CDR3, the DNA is TGTGCCAGCAGCCGATTAGCGGGAGCAGACTACAATGAGCAGTTCTTC. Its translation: CASSRLAGADYNEQFF.

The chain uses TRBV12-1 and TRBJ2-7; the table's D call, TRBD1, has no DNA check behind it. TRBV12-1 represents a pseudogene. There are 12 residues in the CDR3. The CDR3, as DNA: TGTGCCAGCAGCTCTACAGGGGACGAGCAGTACGTC. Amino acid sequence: CASSSTGDEQYV.

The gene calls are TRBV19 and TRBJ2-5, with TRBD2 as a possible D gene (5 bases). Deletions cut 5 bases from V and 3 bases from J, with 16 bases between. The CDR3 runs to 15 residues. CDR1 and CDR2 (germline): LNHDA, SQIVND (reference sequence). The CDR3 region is CASSSRGLTEETQYF. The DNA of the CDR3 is TGTGCCAGTAGTTCCCGGGGTTTAACCGAAGAGACCCAGTACTTC.

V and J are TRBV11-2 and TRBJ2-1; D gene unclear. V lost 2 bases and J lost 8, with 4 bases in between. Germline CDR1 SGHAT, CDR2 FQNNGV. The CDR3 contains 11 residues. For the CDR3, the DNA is TGTGCCAGCAGCTTAAAGCATGAGCAGTTCTTC. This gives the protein CASSLKHEQFF.

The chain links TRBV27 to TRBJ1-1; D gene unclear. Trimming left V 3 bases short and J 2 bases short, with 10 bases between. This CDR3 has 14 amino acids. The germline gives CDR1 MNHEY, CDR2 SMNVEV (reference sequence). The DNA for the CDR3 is TGTGCCAGCAGTTTCAGTCACAGAAACACTGAAGCTTTCTTT. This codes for CASSFSHRNTEAFF.

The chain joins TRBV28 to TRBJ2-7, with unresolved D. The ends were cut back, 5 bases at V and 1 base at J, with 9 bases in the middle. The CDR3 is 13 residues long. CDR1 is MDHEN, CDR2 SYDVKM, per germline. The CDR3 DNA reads TGTGCCAGCAGTGTCAAGACTTCCTACGAGCAGTACTTC. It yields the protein CASSVKTSYEQYF.